The clone carrying this T cell receptor (beta chain) was seen ten or more times. Its antigen is unidentified. These data are taken from a study of T cells in Graves' hyperthyroidism and ophthalmopathy. The CDR3 runs 13 residues. Germline CDR1 reads ENHRY; CDR2 reads SYGVKD. Trimming removed 4 bases from V and 8 bases from J; junction bases left unmatched: 7. It was RNA transcripts that yielded the amplified TCR beta CDR3 regions. The TCR CDR3 first-round RT-PCR relied on the HTBI primer set. TCRdb re-analysed the multiplex PCR reads in MiXCR, keeping a single row per CDR3 protein. The table lists around 600,000 distinct CDR3 sequences, about 45% of them singletons. Whole-study findings and limits: Ophthalmopathy got predicted by the model a median approximately 6 months before its onset. Peripheral blood also featured most of the thyroid clonotypes expanded above 0.001.

Exclusion of patients followed from uncontrolled infection, other autoimmune disease, pregnancy or lactation. Diagnosing involved the use of clinical symptoms, serum thyroxine and TRAb, thyroid ultrasound and orbital computed tomography. The chain links TRBV10-3 to TRBJ1-2; 7 bases fit TRBD1. This TCR was sampled from an adult man with Graves' disease, either hyperthyroidism or ophthalmopathy (not recorded which). The sample was peripheral blood or thyroid tissue (not recorded which). Here the CDR3 DNA reads TGTGCCATCAGTGGGGATAGGGGGCACGGCTACACCTTC. Translated: CAISGDRGHGYTF.